This entry concerns a single T cell receptor beta chain. The data were taken from a study of blood T cell repertoires in COVID-19. Across the whole study: Spain, Italy and the United States supplied samples that represented acute and convalescent COVID-19. PBMCs, B-cell-depleted T cells, or T cells were the source of the cDNA or gDNA that made up the material.

CDR3 length: 15 amino acids. Clones were sequenced by immunoSEQ multiplex PCR, and TCRdb holds only the in-frame ones, with some missing. The repertoire has about 36,000 clones, approximately 90% of them found once; the top ten carry roughly 5.2%. The receptor was derived from a human donor in a cohort sampled during active COVID-19. The chain has TRBV1 and TRBJ2-7; the table's D gene call, TRBD2, was not cross checked with the DNA. TRBV1 is listed as a pseudogene. Sequences were obtained from peripheral blood. CDR3 sequence (DNA): TGCACCAGCAGCCGCCCGGGACTAGCGGTCTACGAGCAGTACTTC. Amino acid sequence: CTSSRPGLAVYEQYF.